This is a list of T cell receptor beta chains from one sample in a study of long-term antiretroviral therapy in people with HIV. The method was immunoSEQ multiplex PCR; TCRdb's version includes in-frame clones alone and lacks a portion of them. The sample has around 7,300 clones, over 60% seen once. The sequences come from unsorted PBMCs, collected around 11 months before starting antiretroviral therapy. The receptors shown here come from a man between 40 and 49 years old with HIV. Both conserved end residues are part of each CDR3. A D gene is named only where the DNA matches it firmly. Size values are once, few and many counts, or a class for expanded clones, and some rows have none.

TRBJ1-2 TRBV9 NA NA TGTGCCAGCAGCTCAGACCCCTTCTATGGCTACACCTTC CASSSDPFYGYTF
TRBJ2-1 TRBV5-1 NA NA TGCGCCACCACTTCCCAGGAATACAATGAGCAGTTCTTC CATTSQEYNEQFF
TRBJ2-2 TRBV9 NA TRBD1 TGTGCCAGCAGCGTAGCGACAGGGGTCACCGGGGAGCTGTTTTTT CASSVATGVTGELFF
TRBJ2-3 TRBV5-4 NA TRBD2 TGTGCCAGCAGCTCGGGGGGGGCACATAGCACAGATACGCAGTATTTT CASSSGGAHSTDTQYF
TRBJ1-1 TRBV2 medium-sized NA TGTGCCAGCAGTGATTGGGGAAACACTGAAGCTTTCTTT CASSDWGNTEAFF
TRBJ2-3 TRBV12-5 NA NA TGTGCTAGTGGTTTGGTCGGCGGCGGGGCGCAGTATTTT CASGLVGGGAQYF
TRBJ2-4 TRBV5-4 NA TRBD1 TGTGCCAGCAGCTCACAGGGGGCGCGGAACATTCAGTACTTC CASSSQGARNIQYF
TRBJ1-2 TRBV27 NA NA TGTGCCAGCAGTGCCCTTGGAGGGAAGGATGGCTACACCTTC CASSALGGKDGYTF
TRBJ1-2 TRBV6-1 NA NA TGTGCCAGCAGTGAGGAGGGGATTCGTTATGGCTACACCTTC CASSEEGIRYGYTF
TRBJ2-3 TRBV7-6 NA TRBD1 TGTGCCAGCAGCCTGGACAGGGCGAAAACAGATACGCAGTATTTT CASSLDRAKTDTQYF
TRBJ1-1 TRBV19 NA NA TGTGCCAGTATTTGGGGGAACACTGAAGCTTTCTTT CASIWGNTEAFF
TRBJ2-3 TRBV13 NA TRBD2 TGTGCCAGCAGCGTACTAGCGGGGGCCACAGATACGCAGTATTTT CASSVLAGATDTQYF
TRBJ2-7 TRBV7-9 NA NA TGTGCCAGCAGCTATAGCGCCAGGGGCGACGAGCAGTACTTC CASSYSARGDEQYF
TRBJ1-5 TRBV6-1 NA NA TGTGCCAGCACCAGGCATAGCAATCAGCCCCAGCATTTT CASTRHSNQPQHF